These 18 T cell receptor beta chains were all obtained from the same sample, sequenced in a study of CD8 T cells in ankylosing spondylitis. TCRdb independently ran MiXCR on the 5' RACE reads; one entry per CDR3 protein. The data contain about 240,000 distinct CDR3 sequences, roughly 25% of them singletons. What was sequenced was blood, either unsorted or a sorted T cell fraction (not recorded which). Source of these receptors: a male donor with ankylosing spondylitis or in good health (not recorded which).

This chain joins TRBV12-3 or TRBV12-4 and TRBJ2-6; no definite D call. Trimming stripped 4 bases from V and 0 bases from J, with 4 bases between. The CDR3 runs to 14 residues. DNA of the CDR3: TGTGCCAGCAGTTCAGACTCTGGGGCCAACGTCCTGACTTTC. Amino acids: CASSSDSGANVLTF.

The sample holds a few counts of this clonotype. The CDR3 DNA sequence: TGTGCCAGCAGCCCTTTGACAGGGGTAAGGATTTACGAGCAGTACTTC. It is translated as CASSPLTGVRIYEQYF. The genes are TRBV28 and TRBJ2-7, with TRBD1 matching over 8 bases. V shed 6 bases and J 4 bases; nucleotides not matched to a gene: 14. Germline V gene lookup returns CDR1 MDHEN and CDR2 SYDVKM. The CDR3 has 16 residues.

This clonotype was counted a few times. V and J are TRBV12-3 or TRBV12-4 and TRBJ2-3, with D possibly being TRBD1 (5 bases). The CDR3 contains 14 residues. V lost 6 bases, J lost 4 bases, and 14 bases lay in between. The CDR3 here is CASSLRGAADTQYF. The DNA for the CDR3 is TGTGCCAGCAGCCTCCGTGGGGCCGCAGATACGCAGTATTTT.

As regards this clonotype: A much more abundant neighbour one base away suggests this may be a read error. The rearrangement links TRBV12-3 or TRBV12-4 to TRBJ2-3; D unclear. The CDR3 spans 13 residues. CDR3 sequence reads: CACRPNGPDTQYF. The CDR3 region has the DNA TGTGCCTGCAGGCCCAACGGCCCAGATACGCAGTATTTT.

This clonotype was picked up a small number of times. This chain uses TRBV6-1 with TRBJ2-2; D gene unclear. The CDR3 has 16 residues. V was trimmed by 6 bases and J by 4 bases, leaving 18 bases between them. Germline CDR1 is MNHNS and CDR2 is SASEGT. In DNA form, the CDR3 reads TGTGCCAGCAGGGCCAGTCGTCGCCGCCCCACCGGGGAGCTGTTTTTT. The encoded protein is CASRASRRRPTGELFF.

In its sample, this clonotype was seen a few times. The chain joins TRBV10-3 to TRBJ2-3; D ambiguous. Trimming removed 9 bases from V and 2 bases from J, with 6 bases in between. The length of the CDR3 is 11 residues. Looked up from germline, CDR1 is ENHRY and CDR2 is SYGVKD. In nucleotides, the CDR3 is TGTGCCATGGGCGCCACAGATACGCAGTATTTT. Translating gives CAMGATDTQYF.

The CDR3 coding sequence is TGCGCCAGCAGCGGACTAGCGGAAAGCTCCTACAATGAGCAGTTCTTC. Translated: CASSGLAESSYNEQFF. V is TRBV10-2 and J is TRBJ2-1, with 10 bases matching TRBD2. From germline, CDR1 is WSHSY and CDR2 SAAADI. The junction had 5 bases not matched to a gene; V was cut back by 6 bases and J by 0 bases. CDR3 size: 16 residues.

The chain is built from TRBV5-4 and TRBJ2-5; D possibly corresponds to TRBD2 (5 bases). V gave up 1 base and J gave up 2 bases, with 15 bases separating them. The CDR3 spans 16 residues. Germline V gene data show CDR1 as SGHNT and CDR2 as YYREEE (reference sequence). CDR3 sequence (DNA): TGTGCCAGCAGCTTGTCGCAGAGTAGGACTCAAGAGACCCAGTACTTC. Amino acids: CASSLSQSRTQETQYF.

This clonotype occurred many times. The chain carries TRBV12-3 or TRBV12-4 and TRBJ2-4; no clear D gene. With 2 bases removed from V and 8 bases from J, the gap between germline ends came to 10 bases. This CDR3 is built from 13 residues. DNA of the CDR3: TGTGCCAGCAGTTTAATGTCTCGAGACATTCAGTACTTC. It is translated as CASSLMSRDIQYF.

At least ten counts were recorded for this clonotype. This sequence joins TRBV6-5 and TRBJ2-7, with D possibly being TRBD1 (6 bases). CDR1 and CDR2 (germline): MNHEY, SVGAGI. The CDR3 loop spans 15 amino acids. Trimming removed 2 bases at V and 2 bases at J, with 13 bases between. For the CDR3, the DNA is TGTGCCAGCAGTTACGGGACACCCGGAGCCTACGAGCAGTACTTC. Translated: CASSYGTPGAYEQYF.

This chain uses TRBV29-1 with TRBJ2-5; possibly TRBD2 for D (5 bases). With 4 bases removed from V and 4 bases from J, the gap between germline ends came to 16 bases. Germline CDR1 reads SQVTM; CDR2 reads ANQGSEA. The CDR3 is 14 residues long. In DNA, the CDR3 is TGCAGCGTTGTGTCCAACATCGAGGGAGAGACCCAGTACTTC. Amino acids: CSVVSNIEGETQYF. The variable domain in full, with the rest retrieved from reference TRBV29-1 and TRBJ2-5, is SAVISQKPSRDICQRGTSLTIQCQVDSQVTMMFWYRQQPGQSLTLIATANQGSEATYESGFVIDKFPISRPNLTFSTLTVSNMSPEDSSIYLCSVVSNIEGETQYFGPGTRLLVL.

At least ten counts were recorded for this clonotype. The J gene is TRBJ2-5, the V gene TRBV12-3 or TRBV12-4; 8 bases agree with TRBD1. This CDR3 has 14 amino acids. V shed 6 bases, J shed 5 bases, and the junction held 8 bases outside the gene matches. The CDR3 DNA is TGTGCCAGCAGGTGGACAGGGCTGAGGGAGACCCAGTACTTC. This translates into CASRWTGLRETQYF.

The genes are TRBV5-1 and TRBJ2-5, with a tentative D call TRBD2 (5 bases). The CDR3 loop spans 15 amino acids. Germline CDR1 reads SGHRS; CDR2 reads YFSETQ. Trimming cost V 0 bases and J 3 bases, with 12 bases left between them. The CDR3 DNA sequence: TGCGCCAGCAGCTTGGCCACGGGAACGGAAGAGACCCAGTACTTC. Its translation is CASSLATGTEETQYF.

The sample holds a few counts of this clonotype. The V gene is TRBV29-1, the J gene TRBJ2-3; D is possibly TRBD1 (5 bases). CDR1 and CDR2 from the germline V gene are SQVTM and ANQGSEA. The CDR3 runs to 13 residues. Trimming took off 2 bases at V and 1 base at J, with 7 bases between the two ends. The chain's CDR3 is CSVEKQGTDTQYF. CDR3 sequence (DNA): TGCAGCGTTGAAAAACAGGGCACAGATACGCAGTATTTT.

This clonotype turned up a few times. The V gene is TRBV7-9, the J gene TRBJ2-2; D is perhaps TRBD1 or TRBD2 (5 bases each). The V and J ends lost 1 base and 6 bases respectively, with 12 bases between them. The germline V gene has CDR1 SEHNR and CDR2 FQNEAQ (reference sequence). CDR3 length equals 15 residues. The CDR3 nucleotides read TGTGCCAGCAGCTTAGGGGGGAGCATCCCCGGGGAGCTGTTTTTT. It codes for CASSLGGSIPGELFF.

The chain is built from TRBV20-1 and TRBJ2-1; either TRBD1 or TRBD2 may fit D (6 bases each). Germline CDR1 and CDR2: DFQATT and SNEGSKA (reference sequence). V lost 0 bases, J lost 2 bases, and 11 bases lay in between. The CDR3 sequence is 15 residues long. In DNA form, the CDR3 reads TGCAGTGCTAGAGATCGGCGGGACACCTACAATGAGCAGTTCTTC. Protein product: CSARDRRDTYNEQFF.

J is TRBJ2-3 and V is TRBV5-1; 7 nucleotides match TRBD1. V was pared by 3 bases and J by 6 bases, with 7 bases of the junction left unmatched. The length of the CDR3 is 14 residues. Germline CDR1 and CDR2: SGHRS and YFSETQ. The CDR3 here is CASSSQGERDTQYF. CDR3 in DNA: TGCGCCAGCAGCTCCCAGGGGGAAAGGGATACGCAGTATTTT.

This clonotype has just one count. A junction end diverges from the germline sequence, so it may reflect a read error. The chain has TRBV5-6 and TRBJ2-2; D unresolved. Germline V gene data show CDR1 as SGHDT and CDR2 as YYEEEE. CDR3 length: 12 amino acids. The CDR3 region has the DNA TGTGCCAACAGCTTAACCTTCGGGGAGCTGTTTTTT. Its translation: CANSLTFGELFF.